This TCR beta chain derives from a study of T-cell reconstitution after alpha-beta-depleted transplantation in children. On this clonotype itself: Its specificity is unknown.

Construction of the TCRbeta library involved unique molecular identifiers. TCRdb itself ran the PCR reads through MiXCR, one entry per CDR3 protein. Of about 830,000 distinct CDR3 sequences in the sample, less than 20% are singletons; the top ten hold approximately 5%. Germline V CDR1 and CDR2: LGHNA, YNFKEQ. V was trimmed by 5 bases and J by 10 bases, leaving 8 bases between them. This CDR3 contains 10 residues. Study conclusions and caveats: Some patients' high day-60 TCRbeta diversity was traced to surviving recipient T cells and thymic progenitors.

This receptor was taken from a male patient aged 10-17 years who had a stem cell transplant for acute lymphoblastic leukemia, so the T cells may come from the graft donor. This rearrangement joins TRBV4-2 to TRBJ1-2; D perhaps matches TRBD1 (5 bases). The sample here was PBMCs, mostly from graft donor cells, taken 360 days after TCRalphabeta/CD19-depleted stem cell transplant. DNA of the CDR3: TGTGCCAGCAGCGACAGTTTCTACACCTTC. It specifies CASSDSFYTF.